Listed below are T cell receptor beta chains from one sample, sequenced in a study of immune evolution from preneoplasia to lung adenocarcinoma. Data came from immunoSEQ multiplex PCR; TCRdb stores just in-frame clones and leaves some out. The sample consists of 15,000 or so clones, less than 90% of them appearing once. Sample: FFPE lung adenocarcinoma in situ tissue. All receptors derive from a donor aged 70 or over with lung adenocarcinoma. The CDR3 runs from the conserved cysteine through the conserved F or W. Each record gives: CDR3 DNA, CDR3 protein, D gene, clone size, J gene, V gene. D genes are given only for firm matches. The size of a clone is reported for some rows only, either as once, few or many, or as a class for expanded clones.

CDR3nt: TGTGCCAGCAGCTTGACAAGGTGGGGGGAGCTGTTTTTT; CDR3aa: CASSLTRWGELFF; d_gene: -; abundance: once; j_gene: TRBJ2-2; v_gene: TRBV7-2
CDR3nt: TGTGCCAGCAGCCAATCGAGTAGGGGCACTTGGTCCTACGAGCAGTACTTC; CDR3aa: CASSQSSRGTWSYEQYF; d_gene: -; abundance: medium-sized; j_gene: TRBJ2-7; v_gene: TRBV16
CDR3nt: TGTGCCAGCAGCCCGGGACTAGCGGGATACGAGCAGTACTTC; CDR3aa: CASSPGLAGYEQYF; d_gene: -; abundance: -; j_gene: TRBJ2-7; v_gene: TRBV21-1
CDR3nt: TGCAGCGTCGTACTAGCGGACGGCTCCTACGAGCAGTACTTC; CDR3aa: CSVVLADGSYEQYF; d_gene: TRBD2; abundance: -; j_gene: TRBJ2-7; v_gene: TRBV29-1
CDR3nt: TGTGCCAGCACTCGACATAAGGGGTGGAGTGAGCAGTTCTTC; CDR3aa: CASTRHKGWSEQFF; d_gene: -; abundance: -; j_gene: TRBJ2-1; v_gene: TRBV6-5
CDR3nt: TGTGCCAGCAGCTTGGGACAGGGTTTTGAGCAGTTCTTC; CDR3aa: CASSLGQGFEQFF; d_gene: TRBD1; abundance: once; j_gene: TRBJ2-1; v_gene: TRBV7-9
CDR3nt: TGTGCCTGTCCCGAGCGGACCGAGGTCTATGGCTACACCTTC; CDR3aa: CACPERTEVYGYTF; d_gene: -; abundance: once; j_gene: TRBJ1-2; v_gene: TRBV30
CDR3nt: TGTGCCAGCAGTTTATTTGGGACAGCCCCCTACGAGCAGTACTTC; CDR3aa: CASSLFGTAPYEQYF; d_gene: TRBD1; abundance: -; j_gene: TRBJ2-7; v_gene: TRBV27
CDR3nt: TGTGCCAGCAGCCCCGGACTAGCGGGGGAGACCCAGTACTTC; CDR3aa: CASSPGLAGETQYF; d_gene: TRBD2; abundance: few; j_gene: TRBJ2-5; v_gene: TRBV7-3
CDR3nt: TGTGCCAGCAGAAGTTTGGGGCCCACGGGAGAGACCCAGTACTTC; CDR3aa: CASRSLGPTGETQYF; d_gene: -; abundance: -; j_gene: TRBJ2-5; v_gene: TRBV2
CDR3nt: TGTGCCTGGAGTGCGGGGTGGGAGACCCAGTACTTC; CDR3aa: CAWSAGWETQYF; d_gene: -; abundance: -; j_gene: TRBJ2-5; v_gene: TRBV30
CDR3nt: TGTGCCAGCAGCTTAGCGTCGACCAACAGGGGTTGGGAGACCCAGTACTTC; CDR3aa: CASSLASTNRGWETQYF; d_gene: TRBD1; abundance: once; j_gene: TRBJ2-5; v_gene: TRBV7-9
CDR3nt: TGCGCCAGCCACCTGCAGACTCTCGGCGAGCAGTACTTC; CDR3aa: CASHLQTLGEQYF; d_gene: -; abundance: -; j_gene: TRBJ2-7; v_gene: TRBV5-1
CDR3nt: TGTGCCAGCAGCTTGGAGGCGCCCCACAATGAGCAGTTCTTC; CDR3aa: CASSLEAPHNEQFF; d_gene: -; abundance: -; j_gene: TRBJ2-1; v_gene: TRBV5-5
CDR3nt: TGTGCCAGCAGTTCGGGACTAGCGGGAGGCAATGAGCAGTTCTTC; CDR3aa: CASSSGLAGGNEQFF; d_gene: TRBD2; abundance: -; j_gene: TRBJ2-1; v_gene: TRBV27
CDR3nt: TGTGCCACCAGCAGAGAGCCCCCGACTAGCGGGGCGACCTACAATGAGCAGTTCTTC; CDR3aa: CATSREPPTSGATYNEQFF; d_gene: TRBD2; abundance: -; j_gene: TRBJ2-1; v_gene: TRBV15
CDR3nt: TGTGCCAGTACAGGGGGGGGTACAGATACGCAGTATTTT; CDR3aa: CASTGGGTDTQYF; d_gene: -; abundance: -; j_gene: TRBJ2-3; v_gene: TRBV2
CDR3nt: TGTGCCAGCAGACCTGGACTAGCGGAGTCCTACAATGAGCAGTTCTTC; CDR3aa: CASRPGLAESYNEQFF; d_gene: TRBD2; abundance: -; j_gene: TRBJ2-1; v_gene: TRBV28
CDR3nt: TGTGCAAGTCGCTTAGGGTGCGAGGGGGGGGGAAGGAAAAAACTGTTTTTT; CDR3aa: CASRLGCEGGGRKKLFF; d_gene: -; abundance: -; j_gene: TRBJ1-4; v_gene: TRBV12-2
CDR3nt: TGTGCCAGCAGCTCGACTAGCGAAGGGACCACAGATACGCAGTATTTT; CDR3aa: CASSSTSEGTTDTQYF; d_gene: TRBD2; abundance: once; j_gene: TRBJ2-3; v_gene: TRBV5-6
CDR3nt: TGCGCCAGCAGCTTTTTCGGCGGGAAGGGAGATACGCAGTATTTT; CDR3aa: CASSFFGGKGDTQYF; d_gene: -; abundance: -; j_gene: TRBJ2-3; v_gene: TRBV5-1
CDR3nt: TGTGCCAGCACGGGCTCCTATAATTCACCCCTCCACTTT; CDR3aa: CASTGSYNSPLHF; d_gene: -; abundance: once; j_gene: TRBJ1-6; v_gene: TRBV27
CDR3nt: TGTGCCAGCAGCTCCCTTTGGGAAAACGAGCAGTACTTC; CDR3aa: CASSSLWENEQYF; d_gene: -; abundance: -; j_gene: TRBJ2-7; v_gene: TRBV11-2
CDR3nt: TGCGCCAGCAGCCAAGGGTTGCAGGAAAAACTGTTTTTT; CDR3aa: CASSQGLQEKLFF; d_gene: -; abundance: -; j_gene: TRBJ1-4; v_gene: TRBV4-3
CDR3nt: TGTGCCAGCAGCTTGGCAGGGCTCAACTATGGCTACACCTTC; CDR3aa: CASSLAGLNYGYTF; d_gene: -; abundance: -; j_gene: TRBJ1-2; v_gene: TRBV5-5
CDR3nt: TGTGCCAGCAGCTTATGGAATGAGCAGTTCTTC; CDR3aa: CASSLWNEQFF; d_gene: -; abundance: -; j_gene: TRBJ2-1; v_gene: TRBV7-2
CDR3nt: TGTGCCAGCAGCGTAAATCCCGGGACAGGGGGCGAGCAAGAAGCTTTCTTT; CDR3aa: CASSVNPGTGGEQEAFF; d_gene: TRBD1; abundance: -; j_gene: TRBJ1-1; v_gene: TRBV9
CDR3nt: TGTGCCAGCAGCTTAGGTCGGGAAAGCACAGATACGCAGTATTTT; CDR3aa: CASSLGRESTDTQYF; d_gene: -; abundance: -; j_gene: TRBJ2-3; v_gene: TRBV7-3
CDR3nt: TGTGCCACCAGCAGGTTCCGAGGGCCTGGAAACACCATATATTTT; CDR3aa: CATSRFRGPGNTIYF; d_gene: -; abundance: -; j_gene: TRBJ1-3; v_gene: TRBV15
CDR3nt: TGTGCCATCAGTGATATTAGCGGGAGCTCCTACAATGAGCAGTTCTTC; CDR3aa: CAISDISGSSYNEQFF; d_gene: TRBD2; abundance: -; j_gene: TRBJ2-1; v_gene: TRBV10-3
CDR3nt: TGTGCCAGCAGTGAAGTTCCAGGGCGGGATACGCAGTATTTT; CDR3aa: CASSEVPGRDTQYF; d_gene: -; abundance: few; j_gene: TRBJ2-3; v_gene: TRBV6-1
CDR3nt: TGTGCCAGCAGCTCAGGGGACTGGGAGAGCAATCAGCCCCAGCATTTT; CDR3aa: CASSSGDWESNQPQHF; d_gene: -; abundance: once; j_gene: TRBJ1-5; v_gene: TRBV5-8
CDR3nt: TGTGCCAGCAGCTTACCCGGGACAGATTACAATGAGCAGTTCTTC; CDR3aa: CASSLPGTDYNEQFF; d_gene: TRBD1; abundance: once; j_gene: TRBJ2-1; v_gene: TRBV7-2
CDR3nt: TGTGCCAGCAGCTATCACAATGAGCAGTTCTTC; CDR3aa: CASSYHNEQFF; d_gene: -; abundance: once; j_gene: TRBJ2-1; v_gene: TRBV11-1
CDR3nt: TGTGCCAGCAGCTCGGGGGCATCCTACAATGAGCAGTTCTTC; CDR3aa: CASSSGASYNEQFF; d_gene: -; abundance: -; j_gene: TRBJ2-1; v_gene: TRBV7-3
CDR3nt: TGTGCCATCAGTGAGTCCATCTACGAGCAGTACTTC; CDR3aa: CAISESIYEQYF; d_gene: -; abundance: -; j_gene: TRBJ2-7; v_gene: TRBV10-3
CDR3nt: TGTGCCAGCATCTCACAGGGGGGATATGGCTACACCTTC; CDR3aa: CASISQGGYGYTF; d_gene: TRBD1; abundance: once; j_gene: TRBJ1-2; v_gene: TRBV5-6
CDR3nt: TGTGCCAGCAGGCGAGTACTGAACACCGGGGAGCTGTTTTTT; CDR3aa: CASRRVLNTGELFF; d_gene: -; abundance: few; j_gene: TRBJ2-2; v_gene: TRBV7-8
CDR3nt: TGCGCCAGCAGCCAAGAAAGCTGGGAGGAGTATAGTTCACCCCTCCACTTT; CDR3aa: CASSQESWEEYSSPLHF; d_gene: -; abundance: few; j_gene: TRBJ1-6; v_gene: TRBV4-1
CDR3nt: TGTGCCAGCAGCCCATACGGACAGGGAGATGAAAAACTGTTTTTT; CDR3aa: CASSPYGQGDEKLFF; d_gene: TRBD1; abundance: -; j_gene: TRBJ1-4; v_gene: TRBV6-6
CDR3nt: TGTGCCAGCAGCTTAGGGACAGGGGGCTACGAGCAGTACTTC; CDR3aa: CASSLGTGGYEQYF; d_gene: TRBD1; abundance: -; j_gene: TRBJ2-7; v_gene: TRBV11-2
CDR3nt: TGTGCCAGCACCCCGTTGGAGACCCAGTACTTC; CDR3aa: CASTPLETQYF; d_gene: -; abundance: -; j_gene: TRBJ2-5; v_gene: TRBV7-9
CDR3nt: TGTGCCAGCAGTCCCTCCTGGGGGAGACGGACCGGATCTGGAAACACCATATATTTT; CDR3aa: CASSPSWGRRTGSGNTIYF; d_gene: -; abundance: -; j_gene: TRBJ1-3; v_gene: TRBV28
CDR3nt: TGTGCCAGCAGCAGTGGGATGAATACTCAGCCCCAGCATTTT; CDR3aa: CASSSGMNTQPQHF; d_gene: -; abundance: -; j_gene: TRBJ1-5; v_gene: TRBV2
CDR3nt: TGCGCCAGCAGCCAAGATTACCGGGGCGAAGAGACCCAGTACTTC; CDR3aa: CASSQDYRGEETQYF; d_gene: -; abundance: -; j_gene: TRBJ2-5; v_gene: TRBV4-1
CDR3nt: TGTGCCAGCAGTATTACTGACCGGGCCCCTGAGGCCGGGGAGCTGTTTTTT; CDR3aa: CASSITDRAPEAGELFF; d_gene: -; abundance: -; j_gene: TRBJ2-2; v_gene: TRBV11-2
CDR3nt: TGTGCCAGCAACAGGAGAAATGAAAAACTGTTTTTT; CDR3aa: CASNRRNEKLFF; d_gene: -; abundance: -; j_gene: TRBJ1-4; v_gene: TRBV2
CDR3nt: TGTGCCAGCAGCTTAGCCGGTGCCAGGGGCTACACCTTC; CDR3aa: CASSLAGARGYTF; d_gene: -; abundance: -; j_gene: TRBJ1-2; v_gene: TRBV11-2
CDR3nt: TGTGCCAGCAGCTTAGGCAGTCTAGCAGAGACCCAGTACTTC; CDR3aa: CASSLGSLAETQYF; d_gene: -; abundance: -; j_gene: TRBJ2-5; v_gene: TRBV7-2